Below are 13 T cell receptor beta chains sequenced from a single sample in a study of identical twins. TCRdb used MiXCR to reprocess the 5' RACE reads, holding one entry per CDR3 protein. The sample includes approximately 210,000 distinct CDR3 sequences, around 15% seen only once; the top ten take 40%. The sample was also linked to a second study, of T cells expressing NK-cell markers.

Sequences were obtained from CD8+ T cells sorted from blood. The receptors derive from a woman aged 18-30 years in good health.

This clonotype was seen repeatedly, ten times or more. Here the CDR3 reads CASSPTGTTYEQYF. CDR3 in DNA: TGTGCCAGCAGCCCCACGGGGACTACCTACGAGCAGTACTTC. The gene calls are TRBV12-3 or TRBV12-4 and TRBJ2-7, with TRBD2 identical over 7 bases. V trimming: 6 bases; J trimming: 2 bases; junction bases outside the gene matches: 7. This CDR3 has 14 residues.

In its sample, this clonotype was seen a few times. V usage is TRBV6-5 and J usage is TRBJ2-3; D not certain. CDR1 is MNHEY and CDR2 is SVGAGI in the germline V gene. V lost 0 bases and J lost 6, with 13 bases in between. The CDR3 is made up of 15 amino acids. Here the CDR3 reads CASSYSALLGDTQYF. The CDR3 region has the DNA TGTGCCAGCAGTTACTCGGCGCTCCTGGGGGATACGCAGTATTTT.

This clonotype has a count of ten or more. V gene TRBV5-1 combines with J gene TRBJ2-1, with TRBD2 identical over 11 bases. Trimming cost V 0 bases and J 9 bases; bases outside gene matches: 5. This CDR3 has 15 amino acids. CDR1 is SGHRS, CDR2 YFSETQ, per germline. CDR3 sequence: CASSLATSGGLEQFF. CDR3 bases: TGCGCCAGCAGCTTGGCCACTAGCGGGGGTCTTGAGCAGTTCTTC. Filled out from reference TRBV5-1 and TRBJ2-1, the complete variable domain reads KAGVTQTPRYLIKTRGQQVTLSCSPISGHRSVSWYQQTPGQGLQFLFEYFSETQRNKGNFPGRFSGRQFSNSRSEMNVSTLELGDSALYLCASSLATSGGLEQFFGPGTRLTVL.

The chain couples TRBV12-3 or TRBV12-4 to TRBJ2-5, with no clear D. Trimming took off 8 bases at V and 2 bases at J, with 9 bases between the two ends. The length of the CDR3 is 12 residues. The CDR3 sequence: CASGVRQETQYF. In nucleotides, the CDR3 is TGTGCCAGCGGGGTCAGACAAGAGACCCAGTACTTC.

This clonotype came up many times. The chain employs TRBV4-3 and TRBJ2-7, with a weak D call TRBD2 (6 bases). CDR3 size: 14 residues. Germline values: CDR1 LGHNA, CDR2 YSLEER. Trimming stripped 0 bases from V and 3 bases from J, with 9 bases between. In nucleotides, the CDR3 is TGCGCCAGCAGCCAAGAGGTTAGCGGCTACGAGCAGTACTTC. It is translated as CASSQEVSGYEQYF.

This clonotype was observed a handful of times. The chain joins TRBV10-3 to TRBJ2-7; D is unclear. CDR1 and CDR2 from the germline V gene are ENHRY and SYGVKD. V lost 7 bases, J lost 1 base, and 8 bases lay in between. The CDR3 is 12 residues long. Here the CDR3 reads CAIMTRSYEQYF. CDR3 DNA sequence: TGTGCCATCATGACTCGATCCTACGAGCAGTACTTC.

The chain employs TRBV9 and TRBJ2-7; 9 positions agree with TRBD1. The junction had 7 bases not matched to a gene; V was cut back by 4 bases and J by 2 bases. Germline CDR1 reads SGDLS; CDR2 reads YYNGEE. The CDR3 runs 15 residues. CDR3 bases: TGTGCCAGCAGCTTCTCCGGGACAGGGCCCTACGAGCAGTACTTC. It specifies CASSFSGTGPYEQYF. The full variable domain, rest sourced from reference TRBV9 and TRBJ2-7, is DSGVTQTPKHLITATGQRVTLRCSPRSGDLSVYWYQQSLDQGLQFLIQYYNGEERAKGNILERFSAQQFPDLHSELNLSSLELGDSALYFCASSFSGTGPYEQYFGPGTRLTVT.

This chain connects TRBV6-5 to TRBJ2-1; D may be TRBD2 (6 bases). Germline CDR1 and CDR2: MNHEY and SVGAGI. The CDR3 is 17 amino acids. V dropped 0 bases and J dropped 4 bases, with 16 bases sitting between them. The DNA of the CDR3 is TGTGCCAGCAGTTACTCCTGGACGGGGGAAGCATACAATGAGCAGTTCTTC. This gives the protein CASSYSWTGEAYNEQFF.

V and J are TRBV2 and TRBJ2-1; TRBD1 aligns across 9 bases. Germline loops: CDR1 SNHLY, CDR2 FYNNEI. CDR3 size: 19 residues. Trimming removed 4 bases from V and 0 bases from J; junction bases left unmatched: 13. CDR3: CASSAVPGQGSSSYNEQFF. CDR3 in DNA: TGTGCCAGCAGTGCCGTCCCGGGACAGGGTTCGAGCTCCTACAATGAGCAGTTCTTC.

This sequence joins TRBV9 and TRBJ2-3, with TRBD2 as a possible D gene (5 bases). Trimming took off 0 bases at V and 14 bases at J, with 16 bases between the two ends. Germline values: CDR1 SGDLS, CDR2 YYNGEE. The CDR3 covers 13 residues. The CDR3 is CASSVGGSARVYF. The CDR3 region has the DNA TGTGCCAGCAGCGTAGGTGGTTCGGCGCGGGTGTATTTT. Full variable domain (missing parts from reference TRBV9 and TRBJ2-3): DSGVTQTPKHLITATGQRVTLRCSPRSGDLSVYWYQQSLDQGLQFLIQYYNGEERAKGNILERFSAQQFPDLHSELNLSSLELGDSALYFCASSVGGSARVYFGPGTRLTVL.

This clonotype was seen more than once but under ten times. V usage is TRBV7-2 and J usage is TRBJ2-7, with D uncertain. Looked up from germline, CDR1 is SGHTA and CDR2 is FQGNSA. Trimming cost V 1 base and J 5 bases, with 12 bases left between them. The CDR3 runs to 14 residues. For the CDR3, the DNA is TGTGCCAGCAGCTTAGGGGTCGGATGGGACGAGCAGTACTTC. The encoded protein is CASSLGVGWDEQYF. The full variable domain, in which reference TRBV7-2 and TRBJ2-7 provide the parts outside the CDR3, is GAGVSQSPSNKVTEKGKDVELRCDPISGHTALYWYRQSLGQGLEFLIYFQGNSAPDKSGLPSDRFSAERTGGSVSTLTIQRTQQEDSAVYLCASSLGVGWDEQYFGPGTRLTVT.

This clonotype was seen only a few times. V and J are TRBV11-2 and TRBJ2-1; no definite D call. Trimming stripped 7 bases from V and 0 bases from J, with 22 bases between. Germline CDR1 and CDR2: SGHAT and FQNNGV. There are 18 residues in the CDR3. In DNA, the CDR3 is TGTGCCAGCACCGTTAAGGCGGCTATTAGGAGCTCCTACAATGAGCAGTTCTTC. Translation gives CASTVKAAIRSSYNEQFF.

This clonotype was detected only a few times. The genes are TRBV5-5 and TRBJ2-2; D is uncertain. The CDR3 contains 14 residues. V was shortened by 2 bases and J by 0 bases, with 5 bases between the two germline ends. CDR1 is SGHKS, CDR2 YYEKEE, per germline (reference sequence). The CDR3 DNA is TGTGCCAGCAGCTTATTATCGAACACCGGGGAGCTGTTTTTT. The encoded protein is CASSLLSNTGELFF.